These 8 T cell receptor beta chains were all obtained from the same sample, sequenced in a study of blood T cells in healthy people across ages (dated by TCRdb to between 2014 and 2017). Libraries came from 5' RACE. These reads were obtained on an Illumina HiSeq 2500. A second 7 to 11 cycle PCR used a sample-barcoded 5' primer and a J-beta primer mix. The public reads were reprocessed in TCRdb via fastp at Q25 and MiXCR, keeping in-frame beta chains. Each entry merges the rows of one CDR3 protein and shows their most common DNA and genes. The sample table contains some 1,500,000 distinct CDR3 sequences; only one count was recorded for 42% of them. Clones ranked in the top ten supply more than 4% of the sample. What was sequenced was blood. The source of these receptors is a woman aged 18 to 35 in good health.

This clonotype was counted between two and nine times. The chain has TRBV27 and TRBJ2-7, with TRBD1 as a possible D gene (6 bases). There are 18 residues in the CDR3. Per germline, CDR1 MNHEY and CDR2 SMNVEV (reference sequence). Trimming shortened V by 5 bases and J by 1 base, and 24 bases separated the two germline ends. CDR3 in DNA: TGTGCCAGCAGTGCAAAACCGACGAACAGGGCCCTGTCCTACGAGCAGTACTTC. Protein sequence: CASSAKPTNRALSYEQYF.

The J gene is TRBJ2-1, the V gene TRBV7-2; D possibly uses TRBD1 or TRBD2 (6 bases each). The V end was cut by 5 bases, the J end by 3 bases, with 23 bases between. From germline, CDR1 is SGHTA and CDR2 FQGNSA. This CDR3 spans 18 amino acids. The CDR3 here is CASSDPGSGATYYNEQFF. The DNA for the CDR3 is TGTGCCAGCAGCGACCCCGGCTCGGGGGCCACTTACTACAATGAGCAGTTCTTC. Full variable domain (remainder filled in from reference TRBV7-2 and TRBJ2-1): GAGVSQSPSNKVTEKGKDVELRCDPISGHTALYWYRQSLGQGLEFLIYFQGNSAPDKSGLPSDRFSAERTGGSVSTLTIQRTQQEDSAVYLCASSDPGSGATYYNEQFFGPGTRLTVL.

The V and J genes are TRBV28 and TRBJ1-4; D is perhaps TRBD1 (6 bases). V dropped 5 bases and J dropped 7 bases, with 20 bases sitting between them. Per germline, CDR1 MDHEN and CDR2 SYDVKM. This CDR3 is built from 16 residues. CDR3 protein: CASSPPGQGKIEKLFF. The CDR3 DNA is TGTGCCAGCAGTCCCCCCGGCCAGGGGAAAATTGAAAAACTGTTTTTT.

This clonotype was counted many times. The rearrangement links TRBV12-3 or TRBV12-4 to TRBJ2-7; 11 bases are a match to TRBD1. With V trimmed by 3 bases and J by 1 base, 2 bases remained unmatched. The CDR3 is 15 amino acids. CDR3 nucleotides: TGTGCCAGCAGTTTCGGGACAGGGGGATCCTACGAGCAGTACTTC. It codes for CASSFGTGGSYEQYF.

This clonotype has just a few counts. The chain carries TRBV7-3 and TRBJ2-1; TRBD2 aligns across 10 bases. The CDR3 consists of 16 residues. The V and J ends lost 1 base and 6 bases, in that order; junction bases with no gene match: 6. Germline V gene lookup returns CDR1 SGHTA and CDR2 FQGTGA. The CDR3 nucleotides read TGTGCCAGCAGCTTAATCCCTAGCGGGAGTCTCAATGAGCAGTTCTTC. Translated, it gives CASSLIPSGSLNEQFF.

As to this clonotype: Compared with germline, one end of the junction differs, possibly owing to a read error. The chain joins TRBV7-2 to TRBJ2-5; D is unclear. Germline V gene sequence: CDR1 SGHTA, CDR2 FQGNSA. The CDR3 loop spans 13 amino acids. The CDR3 is CASSLVRRETQCF. CDR3 bases: TGTGCCAGCAGCTTAGTCAGGCGAGAGACCCAGTGCTTC.

The sample holds a few counts of this clonotype. V and J are TRBV6-6 and TRBJ2-1, with D unclear. The end of the DNA aligns better with TRBJ2-7, so the J call may be wrong. CDR1 MNHNY and CDR2 SVGAGI come from the germline V gene (reference sequence). The length of the CDR3 is 13 residues. DNA for the CDR3: TGTGCCAGCAGTACTCGTACGTACAATGAGCAGTACTTC. Protein product: CASSTRTYNEQYF.

The V call is TRBV6-5, the J call TRBJ2-2, with 7 positions matching TRBD1. The CDR3 contains 17 residues. Unmatched junction bases numbered 11, after V lost 4 bases and J lost 3 bases. Germline V gives CDR1 MNHEY, CDR2 SVGAGI. CDR3 residues: CASSSADGQEHTGELFF. The CDR3 DNA sequence: TGTGCCAGCAGTTCCGCCGACGGACAGGAGCACACCGGGGAGCTGTTTTTT.